This T cell receptor (beta chain) is drawn from a study of radiotherapy plus CTLA-4 blockade in lung cancer. Study-wide points: There was expansion of tumor-derived TCR clones in blood after radiotherapy plus ipilimumab. According to reports, early shifts in blood T cell clones, alongside interferon-beta, forecast response most accurately.

Trimming cost V 0 bases and J 5 bases, with 11 bases left between them. Per the germline V gene, CDR1 is SGHTA and CDR2 is FQGNSA. The CDR3 runs 15 residues. The table came from immunoSEQ multiplex PCR; TCRdb's copy has only in-frame clones and leaves some out. The sample consists of tens of thousands of clones, around 77% of them appearing once. Worth noting for this clone: What it recognizes is unknown.

This clonotype was sampled from a human donor with non-small cell lung cancer whose response to radiotherapy plus ipilimumab could not be evaluated. The source was peripheral blood, collected from a patient treated with radiotherapy plus ipilimumab. The chain combines TRBV7-2 with TRBJ2-1; weak D call: TRBD2 (7 bases). The CDR3 reads CASSLAGGAHNEQFF. The CDR3 DNA reads as TGTGCCAGCAGCTTAGCAGGGGGGGCTCACAATGAGCAGTTCTTC.